The 24 T cell receptor beta chains below come from one sample, sequenced in a study of shared clonotypes between healthy human individuals. Some clones are missing from TCRdb's copy, which holds only in-frame ones; the method was immunoSEQ multiplex PCR. The sample has 1,500,000 or so clones; roughly 95% are singletons. What was sequenced was naive CD4+ T cells sorted from blood. Stated subset: CD45RA+ positively selected. These receptors were taken from a man aged 30 to 39 in good health.

The V and J genes are TRBV28 and TRBJ2-2; a possible D gene is TRBD1 (6 bases). The CDR3 has 16 amino acids. Germline CDR1 reads MDHEN; CDR2 reads SYDVKM. Trimming shortened V by 1 base and J by 2 bases, and 11 bases separated the two germline ends. The CDR3 loop reads CASSLFRTANTGELFF. CDR3 coding DNA: TGTGCCAGCAGTTTATTTAGGACAGCTAACACCGGGGAGCTGTTTTTT.

This sequence joins TRBV4-3 and TRBJ2-5; 10 bases are a match to TRBD2. The CDR3 totals 16 residues. CDR1 and CDR2 (germline): LGHNA, YSLEER. Losses at the gene ends were 2 bases for V and 1 base for J; bases not matched to a gene: 4. CDR3 in amino acids: CASSQSWTSGQETQYF. The CDR3 DNA reads TGCGCCAGCAGCCAAAGCTGGACTAGCGGCCAAGAGACCCAGTACTTC.

The V call is TRBV11-2, the J call TRBJ2-1, with TRBD2 identical over 10 bases. CDR1 is SGHAT, CDR2 FQNNGV, per germline. The ends lost 3 bases at V and 0 bases at J; junction bases unmatched: 8. The CDR3 runs 18 residues. The CDR3 here is CASSFTISGRSSYNEQFF. The DNA of the CDR3 is TGTGCCAGCAGCTTTACAATTAGCGGGAGGAGCTCCTACAATGAGCAGTTCTTC.

V gene TRBV18 combines with J gene TRBJ2-3; a weak D match, TRBD2 (6 bases). V dropped 1 base and J dropped 7 bases, with 15 bases sitting between them. CDR3 length equals 15 residues. Germline-derived CDR1 and CDR2 are KGHSH and LQKENI. The CDR3 loop reads CASSPLGGETNTQYF. CDR3 bases: TGTGCCAGCTCACCACTTGGAGGGGAGACGAATACGCAGTATTTT.

Of note for this clone: The same CDR3 arises from other DNA sequences in this sample as well. This chain links TRBV5-1 with TRBJ2-6; 8 positions match TRBD1. The germline V gene has CDR1 SGHRS and CDR2 YFSETQ. CDR3 size: 17 residues. V lost 4 bases and J lost 1; bases outside the gene matches: 7. CDR3 amino acids: CASSDGTGPSGANVLTF. The CDR3, as DNA: TGCGCCAGCAGCGATGGGACAGGCCCATCTGGGGCCAACGTCCTGACTTTC.

This clone was seen only once. The CDR3 region has the DNA TGCGCCAGCAGTTCCGATTCGAACACTGAAGCTTTCTTT. Protein: CASSSDSNTEAFF. The chain employs TRBV5-1 and TRBJ1-1; D unclear. From germline, CDR1 is SGHRS and CDR2 YFSETQ. The CDR3 covers 13 residues. Trimming took 5 bases from V and 1 from J, leaving 9 bases between them.

The chain uses TRBV6-6 and TRBJ2-7; 9 bases agree with TRBD2. The CDR3 covers 14 residues. Trimming took 6 bases from V and 4 from J; bases not matched to a gene: 7. Germline V lookup: CDR1 MNHNY, CDR2 SVGAGI (reference sequence). The DNA of the CDR3 is TGTGCCAGCAGCCCTCTAGCGGGAACGTACGAGCAGTACTTC. Translating it yields CASSPLAGTYEQYF.

This chain joins TRBV6-5 and TRBJ2-5; D is uncertain. V lost 0 bases to trimming and J lost 5 bases, with 10 bases between them. The CDR3 contains 14 residues. Germline V gene lookup returns CDR1 MNHEY and CDR2 SVGAGI. CDR3 DNA: TGTGCCAGCAGTTACTCCATGTTGGGGGAGACCCAGTACTTC. Translated: CASSYSMLGETQYF.

Here the CDR3 DNA reads TGTGCCTGGAGTGTAGGGACAGGGTTCATCGCTGGCTACACCTTC. This codes for CAWSVGTGFIAGYTF. The V and J genes are TRBV30 and TRBJ1-2, with 9 bases lining up with TRBD1. J gave up 7 bases and V 0 bases, and 9 bases lay outside the gene matches. CDR1 is GTSNPN, CDR2 SVGIG, per germline (reference sequence). The CDR3 has 15 amino acids. The full variable domain, in which reference TRBV30 and TRBJ1-2 provide the parts outside the CDR3, is SQTIHQWPATLVQPVGSPLSLECTVEGTSNPNLYWYRQAAGRGLQLLFYSVGIGQISSEVPQNLSASRPQDRQFILSSKKLLLSDSGFYLCAWSVGTGFIAGYTFGSGTRLTVV.

The chain combines TRBV5-1 with TRBJ2-7; 7 bases line up with TRBD1. J lost 5 bases, V lost 2 bases, and 16 bases had no gene match. In germline, CDR1 is SGHRS, CDR2 YFSETQ. There are 17 residues in the CDR3. CDR3 in DNA: TGCGCCAGCAGCTTTAACAGGGGTCGCCTCTCCTTGGACGAGCAGTACTTC. Its translation: CASSFNRGRLSLDEQYF.

This clone showed up just a few times. This chain joins TRBV2 and TRBJ2-7; D is possibly TRBD1 (5 bases). Germline CDR1 reads SNHLY; CDR2 reads FYNNEI. The CDR3 covers 13 residues. Trimming left V 3 bases short and J 6 bases short, with 12 bases between. The CDR3 DNA reads as TGTGCCAGCAGTGATGAGACAGACGGCGAGCAGTACTTC. Translation gives CASSDETDGEQYF.

J is TRBJ2-5 and V is TRBV7-9; D call uncertain. The CDR3 sequence is 13 residues long. Trimming removed 8 bases from V and 2 bases from J, with 12 bases in between. Germline CDR1 reads SEHNR; CDR2 reads FQNEAQ (reference sequence). CDR3 sequence reads: CASCRGFQETQYF. CDR3 in DNA: TGTGCCAGCTGCCGCGGCTTTCAAGAGACCCAGTACTTC.

The chain recombines TRBV28 with TRBJ2-5, with 8 nucleotides matching TRBD2. V was pared by 5 bases and J by 12 bases, with 11 bases of the junction left unmatched. Germline assignment: CDR1 MDHEN and CDR2 SYDVKM. The CDR3 is made up of 13 amino acids. The CDR3 spells CASSPRVAGPKYF. In DNA, the CDR3 is TGTGCCAGCAGTCCCCGGGTAGCGGGACCCAAGTACTTC.

The V and J genes are TRBV28 and TRBJ1-5; no firm D call. Germline CDR1 MDHEN, CDR2 SYDVKM. The CDR3 covers 15 residues. The ends were cut back, 3 bases at V and 7 bases at J, with 16 bases in the middle. This chain's CDR3 is CASSFSRGFGQPQHF. The CDR3 DNA reads as TGTGCCAGCAGTTTTTCCCGTGGATTTGGGCAGCCCCAGCATTTT.

This clone has only a few counts. The V and J genes are TRBV6-1 and TRBJ2-5; D may match TRBD1 or TRBD2 (5 bases each). The V end lost 4 bases, the J end lost 5 bases, and 20 bases lay between the germline ends. The germline V gene encodes CDR1 MNHNS and CDR2 SASEGT. CDR3 length: 16 amino acids. The CDR3 region is CASSAGRPTPIETQYF. The CDR3 bases are TGTGCCAGCAGTGCAGGGAGACCTACCCCTATCGAGACCCAGTACTTC.

The chain links TRBV27 to TRBJ2-1, with 11 bases lining up with TRBD2. The CDR3 is 16 amino acids. Germline CDR1 is MNHEY and CDR2 is SMNVEV (reference sequence). The J segment lost 3 bases and the V segment lost 1 base, leaving 2 bases of the junction unmatched. The CDR3 sequence is CASSLLGLADYNEQFF. CDR3 coding DNA: TGTGCCAGCAGTTTATTGGGACTAGCGGACTACAATGAGCAGTTCTTC.

This chain connects TRBV28 to TRBJ1-1; possible D gene TRBD1, 5 bases. The CDR3 loop spans 13 amino acids. V lost 6 bases, J lost 0 bases, and 8 bases lay in between. Germline-derived CDR1 and CDR2 are MDHEN and SYDVKM. The CDR3 sequence: CASRDTMNTEAFF. The CDR3 DNA reads TGTGCCAGCAGGGACACTATGAACACTGAAGCTTTCTTT.

The rearrangement links TRBV6-5 to TRBJ2-7; TRBD1 matches 7 bases. The V segment lost 6 bases and the J segment 7 bases; nucleotides outside the gene matches: 15. Germline-derived CDR1 and CDR2 are MNHEY and SVGAGI. The CDR3 extends over 15 amino acids. CDR3 loop: CASSTRQGAFWEQYF. Here the CDR3 DNA reads TGTGCCAGCAGCACTAGACAGGGTGCTTTTTGGGAGCAGTACTTC.

This clone appeared once. V usage is TRBV6-1 and J usage is TRBJ2-7; 9 bases are shared with TRBD1. Unmatched junction bases numbered 6, after V lost 6 bases and J lost 0 bases. CDR1 is MNHNS and CDR2 is SASEGT in the germline V gene. The CDR3 is 15 residues long. CDR3 loop: CASRETGGVSYEQYF. CDR3 DNA: TGTGCCAGCAGAGAGACAGGGGGGGTCTCCTACGAGCAGTACTTC.

V is TRBV7-8 and J is TRBJ2-2, with TRBD2 matching 11 bases. CDR1 and CDR2 (germline): SGHVS, FQNEAQ. Losses at the gene ends were 5 bases for V and 4 bases for J; bases not matched to a gene: 6. The CDR3 is made up of 16 amino acids. The CDR3: CASSLRLAGPTGELFF. The CDR3 DNA follows: TGTGCCAGCAGCCTCCGACTAGCGGGGCCCACCGGGGAGCTGTTTTTT.

V and J are TRBV6-5 and TRBJ2-7, with D possibly TRBD2 on 6 matching bases. Trimming removed 5 bases at V and 3 bases at J, with 17 bases between. This CDR3 region has 15 residues. Per the germline V gene, CDR1 is MNHEY and CDR2 is SVGAGI. CDR3 bases: TGTGCCAGCAGTGCCGTATTTATCGGGAGCTACGAGCAGTACTTC. It translates to CASSAVFIGSYEQYF.

The rearrangement uses TRBV18 and TRBJ2-5; 9 positions agree with TRBD1. Trimming removed 3 bases from V and 4 bases from J; junction bases left unmatched: 12. The CDR3 extends over 17 amino acids. Germline loops: CDR1 KGHSH, CDR2 LQKENI. CDR3 region: CASSPYSGTGSRETQYF. Written as DNA, the CDR3 is TGTGCCAGCTCACCGTACTCCGGGACAGGGAGTAGAGAGACCCAGTACTTC.

The chain uses TRBV7-3 and TRBJ2-2; TRBD2 aligns across 12 bases. Germline CDR1 reads SGHTA; CDR2 reads FQGTGA. The CDR3 consists of 18 residues. The V and J ends lost 5 bases and 5 bases, in that order; junction bases with no gene match: 12. The CDR3 DNA follows: TGTGCCAGCAGCGCCAAGCTAGCGGGAGGGCCAGGAACCGGGGAGCTGTTTTTT. Protein product: CASSAKLAGGPGTGELFF. The full variable domain, its missing parts supplied by reference TRBV7-3 and TRBJ2-2, is GAGVSQTPSNKVTEKGKYVELRCDPISGHTALYWYRQSLGQGPEFLIYFQGTGAADDSGLPNDRFFAVRPEGSVSTLKIQRTERGDSAVYLCASSAKLAGGPGTGELFFGEGSRLTVL.

This rearrangement joins TRBV15 to TRBJ2-3, with 8 bases identical to TRBD2. CDR1 and CDR2 (germline): LNHNV, YYDKDF (reference sequence). V lost 4 bases, J lost 6 bases, and 9 bases stayed unmatched. The CDR3 runs to 15 residues. The CDR3, as DNA: TGTGCCACCAGCACTGCGGGAGGTGCAGGGGATACGCAGTATTTT. It codes for CATSTAGGAGDTQYF.